Listed below are T cell receptor beta chains from one sample, sequenced in a study of T-cell reconstitution after alpha-beta-depleted transplantation in children. TCRdb re-called the PCR reads through MiXCR, storing one row per CDR3 protein. The sample contains about 240,000 distinct CDR3 sequences, 25% of which appear only once. Sequencing used PBMCs, obtained before TCRalphabeta/CD19-depleted stem cell transplant. These TCRs come from a girl aged 2-10 years with Fanconi anemia, due to receive a stem cell transplant. Both conserved end residues are part of each CDR3. The order of the fields is J gene, V gene, clone size, CDR3 protein. Expanded clones get a size class; other rows say once, few or many, or leave the size out.

TRBJ2-5 | TRBV28 | NA | CASSLGIGAETQYF
TRBJ2-7 | TRBV29-1 | NA | CSATDRAYEQYF
TRBJ2-7 | TRBV7-2 | many | CASRAGGSSYEQYF
TRBJ2-7 | TRBV7-8 | many | CASSPPQGPYEQYF
TRBJ1-4 | TRBV10-3 | many | CAISDGDNEKLFF
TRBJ1-2 | TRBV29-1 | NA | CSATSSEGRGYTF
TRBJ2-1 | TRBV12-3/TRBV12-4 | many | CASSLRGRADNEQFF
TRBJ2-7 | TRBV13 | NA | CASSLGEGVVSYEQYF
TRBJ2-1 | TRBV20-1 | NA | CSARDLVDNEQFF
TRBJ1-1 | TRBV6-5 | NA | CASSLQGLMNTEAFF
TRBJ1-4 | TRBV12-3/TRBV12-4 | NA | CASSWQTGYEKLFF
TRBJ2-1 | TRBV20-1 | NA | CSAPEGARKEQFF
TRBJ2-7 | TRBV25-1 | few | CASSPLGHEQYF
TRBJ2-7 | TRBV29-1 | NA | CSVVKGGVAYEQYF
TRBJ2-5 | TRBV29-1 | NA | CSVELDREETQYF
TRBJ2-5 | TRBV29-1 | NA | CSVVAGAETQYF
TRBJ2-7 | TRBV12-3/TRBV12-4 | few | CASSFLAGTYEQYF
TRBJ2-2 | TRBV6-2/TRBV6-3 | many | CASSPRGGGELFF
TRBJ2-5 | TRBV20-1 | few | CSARHWGQGQETQYF
TRBJ1-1 | TRBV2 | NA | CASSGTSGDTEAFF
TRBJ2-7 | TRBV29-1 | NA | CSVERTGAFYEQYF
TRBJ2-6 | TRBV20-1 | NA | CSAREAGTGANVLTF
TRBJ2-2 | TRBV7-6 | many | CASSLAFGELFF
TRBJ2-1 | TRBV7-2 | many | CASSYHVAAYNEQFF
TRBJ2-3 | TRBV4-2 | many | CASSTASGGPAGTQYF
TRBJ1-4 | TRBV20-1 | many | CSARAPESRIEKLFF
TRBJ2-1 | TRBV6-5 | NA | CASGGGNEQFF
TRBJ2-5 | TRBV29-1 | NA | CSVGYVVQETQYF
TRBJ2-7 | TRBV6-2/TRBV6-3 | NA | CASSYAGLAVEQYF
TRBJ2-7 | TRBV28 | NA | CASSRTWTASYEQYF
TRBJ2-1 | TRBV7-2 | many | CASSFPGLAAYNEQFF
TRBJ2-2 | TRBV6-2/TRBV6-3 | NA | CASSYYLTANTGELFF
TRBJ1-1 | TRBV10-1 | NA | CASSPTGGWTEAFF